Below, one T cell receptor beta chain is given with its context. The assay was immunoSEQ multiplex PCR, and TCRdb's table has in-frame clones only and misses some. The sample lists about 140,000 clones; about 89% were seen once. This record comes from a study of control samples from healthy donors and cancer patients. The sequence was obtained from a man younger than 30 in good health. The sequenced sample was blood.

Written as DNA, the CDR3 is TGTGCCAGCTCACCACCGACGGGGCTTTACAATGAGCAGTTCTTC. Its translation: CASSPPTGLYNEQFF. The rearrangement uses TRBV18 and TRBJ2-1, with D possibly called TRBD1 or TRBD2 (5 bases each). Per germline, CDR1 KGHSH and CDR2 LQKENI. The CDR3 has 15 residues. The germline V and J ends were trimmed by 0 bases and 4 bases, with 10 bases remaining between them. The full variable domain, its missing parts supplied by reference TRBV18 and TRBJ2-1, is NAGVMQNPRHLVRRRGQEARLRCSPMKGHSHVYWYRQLPEEGLKFMVYLQKENIIDESGMPKERFSAEFPKEGPSILRIQQVVRGDSAAYFCASSPPTGLYNEQFFGPGTRLTVL.